A selection of T cell receptor beta chains follows, all from one sample in a study of shared clonotypes between healthy human individuals. TCRdb's table, derived via immunoSEQ multiplex PCR, lists solely in-frame clones and lacks some. The sample carries around 1.9 million clones, around 93% recorded once. What was sequenced was naive CD8+ T cells from PBMCs. The receptors come from a man aged 18 to 35 in good health. Some clones in this sample may be carry-over from other donors' samples. Both conserved end residues are part of each CDR3. A D gene is named only where the DNA matches it firmly. For some rows the clone size is stated as once, few or many, or as a class when expanded; others skip it.

len	d_gene	j_gene	v_gene	abundance	CDR3aa	CDR3nt
14	TRBD1	TRBJ1-2	TRBV9	NA	CASSVDDRGWGYTF	TGTGCCAGCAGCGTAGACGACAGGGGCTGGGGCTACACCTTC
14	TRBD1	TRBJ1-4	TRBV27	NA	CASSFRGPSEKLFF	TGTGCCAGCAGTTTCAGGGGGCCAAGCGAAAAACTGTTTTTT
15	TRBD1	TRBJ2-7	TRBV27	NA	CASTLRGTGVYEQYF	TGTGCCAGCACCCTAAGGGGGACAGGGGTTTACGAGCAGTACTTC
16	TRBD1	TRBJ1-5	TRBV15	NA	CATSNWEGAFNQPQHF	TGTGCCACCAGCAACTGGGAGGGGGCGTTTAATCAGCCCCAGCATTTT
16	TRBD2	TRBJ2-3	TRBV9	NA	CASSVGSGRAADTQYF	TGTGCCAGCAGCGTAGGTAGCGGGAGGGCCGCAGATACGCAGTATTTT
14	NA	TRBJ2-2	TRBV14	NA	CASSQSKGTGELFF	TGTGCCAGCAGCCAATCGAAAGGGACCGGGGAGCTGTTTTTT
16	TRBD2	TRBJ2-7	TRBV4-3	NA	CASSQDLAGGTYEQYF	TGCGCCAGCAGCCAAGATTTGGCGGGAGGGACCTACGAGCAGTACTTC
20	TRBD2	TRBJ2-1	TRBV19	once	CASSGPGGLAGTSSYNEQFF	TGTGCCAGTAGCGGACCGGGGGGGCTAGCGGGAACGAGCTCCTACAATGAGCAGTTCTTC
20	NA	TRBJ2-6	TRBV21-1	NA	CASSKARGQGVMTGANVLTF	TGTGCCAGCAGCAAAGCGCGGGGACAGGGAGTAATGACTGGGGCCAACGTCCTGACTTTC
15	TRBD1	TRBJ2-5	TRBV27	NA	CASRAGTGGRGAQYF	TGTGCCAGCAGAGCCGGGACAGGGGGCCGTGGGGCCCAGTACTTC
14	NA	TRBJ1-5	TRBV6-6	NA	CASSHTYSNQPQHF	TGTGCCAGCAGTCATACTTATAGCAATCAGCCCCAGCATTTT
19	TRBD2	TRBJ2-7	TRBV28	NA	CASSSDVRAGMGGSYEQYF	TGTGCCAGCAGCAGCGACGTCCGAGCGGGAATGGGGGGCTCCTACGAGCAGTACTTC
14	TRBD1	TRBJ2-3	TRBV27	NA	CASSFAGGIYTQYF	TGTGCCAGCAGTTTTGCAGGGGGCATTTATACGCAGTATTTT
15	NA	TRBJ1-1	TRBV28	NA	CASSLSLQVNTEAFF	TGTGCCAGCAGTTTGTCCCTGCAGGTGAACACTGAAGCTTTCTTT
19	TRBD1	TRBJ1-2	TRBV27	NA	CASSLSMGTGMATNYGYTF	TGTGCCAGCAGTTTATCAATGGGGACAGGGATGGCTACTAACTATGGCTACACCTTC
15	NA	TRBJ2-3	TRBV10-1	NA	CASSEEVGIADTQYF	TGCGCCAGCAGTGAGGAGGTGGGGATAGCAGATACGCAGTATTTT
13	NA	TRBJ2-2	TRBV27	NA	CASRLPPAGELFF	TGTGCCAGCAGACTACCCCCGGCCGGGGAGCTGTTTTTT
14	TRBD1	TRBJ2-1	TRBV2	once	CASSGTGSYNEQFF	TGTGCCAGCAGTGGGACAGGCTCCTACAATGAGCAGTTCTTC
16	NA	TRBJ1-5	TRBV6-6	NA	CASSYSPGYSNQPQHF	TGTGCCAGCAGTTACTCGCCGGGGTATAGCAATCAGCCCCAGCATTTT
14	TRBD1	TRBJ1-2	TRBV9	NA	CASSVGDRIAGYTF	TGTGCCAGCAGCGTAGGGGACAGGATCGCTGGCTACACCTTC
14	TRBD2	TRBJ2-3	TRBV11-3	NA	CASSPGLAADTQYF	TGTGCCAGCAGCCCGGGACTAGCGGCAGATACGCAGTATTTT
11	NA	TRBJ2-7	TRBV29-1	NA	CSVEVRNEQYF	TGCAGCGTTGAGGTCAGGAACGAGCAGTACTTC
16	NA	TRBJ2-1	TRBV27	NA	CASSLSLYHSFNEQFF	TGTGCCAGCAGTTTATCGCTCTACCATTCGTTCAATGAGCAGTTCTTC
15	NA	TRBJ2-5	TRBV11-2	NA	CASSLRDAQRETQYF	TGTGCCAGCAGCCTCCGGGACGCTCAGAGGGAGACCCAGTACTTC
18	TRBD2	TRBJ2-1	TRBV28	NA	CASSLAGGPYYPYNEQFF	TGTGCCAGCAGTTTAGCGGGAGGGCCTTATTATCCCTACAATGAGCAGTTCTTC
16	NA	TRBJ2-2	TRBV28	NA	CASSFSGEIGTGELFF	TGTGCCAGCAGTTTTTCGGGGGAGATCGGGACCGGGGAGCTGTTTTTT
16	NA	TRBJ2-2	TRBV7-9	NA	CASSLQGYRTTGELFF	TGTGCCAGCAGCTTACAGGGATATAGAACCACCGGGGAGCTGTTTTTT
14	TRBD1	TRBJ2-7	TRBV7-9	once	CASSLKGGGYEQYF	TGTGCCAGCAGCCTGAAAGGGGGCGGTTACGAGCAGTACTTC
16	NA	TRBJ2-5	TRBV4-1	once	CASSQDRGANGETQYF	TGCGCCAGCAGCCAAGATCGGGGGGCAAACGGAGAGACCCAGTACTTC
17	NA	TRBJ1-1	TRBV29-1	NA	CSVEGRNPHREYTEAFF	TGCAGCGTTGAAGGCCGTAACCCTCACAGGGAGTACACTGAAGCTTTCTTT
12	TRBD1	TRBJ1-2	TRBV29-1	NA	CSAITGARGYTF	TGCAGCGCCATCACAGGGGCGCGGGGCTACACCTTC
16	NA	TRBJ2-3	TRBV12-5	NA	CASGQFRGVSTDTQYF	TGTGCTAGTGGCCAATTTAGGGGGGTTAGCACAGATACGCAGTATTTT
14	NA	TRBJ1-3	TRBV28	once	CASSLRASGNTIYF	TGTGCCAGCAGTTTAAGGGCCTCAGGAAACACCATATATTTT
15	TRBD1	TRBJ2-5	TRBV5-8	NA	CASSLGQGWKETQYF	TGTGCCAGCAGCTTGGGACAGGGGTGGAAAGAGACCCAGTACTTC
14	TRBD1	TRBJ1-1	TRBV14	NA	CASRKGARNTEAFF	TGTGCCAGCAGGAAGGGGGCGCGAAACACTGAAGCTTTCTTT
11	NA	TRBJ1-1	TRBV19	few	CASSILTEAFF	TGTGCCAGTAGTATTCTCACCGAAGCTTTCTTT
15	NA	TRBJ1-5	TRBV27	once	CASSVGWRSNQPQHF	TGTGCCAGCAGTGTAGGGTGGCGGAGCAATCAGCCCCAGCATTTT
16	NA	TRBJ2-1	TRBV10-3	NA	CAISERDISSYNEQFF	TGTGCCATCAGTGAGAGGGACATTAGCTCCTACAATGAGCAGTTCTTC
13	NA	TRBJ2-1	TRBV10-3	NA	CAISGDNYNEQFF	TGTGCCATCAGTGGAGACAACTACAATGAGCAGTTCTTC
14	NA	TRBJ1-6	TRBV6-5	NA	CASSSPFQESPLHF	TGTGCCAGCAGTTCTCCCTTTCAAGAATCACCCCTCCACTTT
13	NA	TRBJ1-2	TRBV28	once	CASSSTGSLRYTF	TGTGCCAGCAGCTCCACAGGGAGTCTGCGCTACACCTTC
13	NA	TRBJ1-6	TRBV6-5	NA	CASSYRVFSPLHF	TGTGCCAGCAGTTACAGGGTATTTTCACCCCTCCACTTT
15	NA	TRBJ1-5	TRBV9	few	CASSPSPTDVKAQHF	TGTGCCAGCAGCCCCTCCCCCACGGACGTCAAGGCCCAGCATTTT
15	TRBD1	TRBJ2-7	TRBV27	NA	CASSSTGQGWYEQYF	TGTGCCAGCAGTTCAACGGGACAGGGTTGGTACGAGCAGTACTTC
15	TRBD2	TRBJ2-2	TRBV10-3	NA	CAISETSGRTGELFF	TGTGCCATCAGTGAAACTAGCGGGAGGACCGGGGAGCTGTTTTTT
14	TRBD2	TRBJ2-1	TRBV4-1	NA	CASSQVGRDDEQFF	TGCGCCAGCAGCCAAGTTGGGAGGGACGATGAGCAGTTCTTC
15	NA	TRBJ2-7	TRBV19	NA	CASSTQGGSSYEQYF	TGTGCCAGTAGTACTCAGGGGGGTTCCTCCTACGAGCAGTACTTC
14	NA	TRBJ1-2	TRBV9	NA	CASSVGQGNYGYTF	TGTGCCAGCAGCGTAGGGCAGGGGAACTATGGCTACACCTTC
16	NA	TRBJ1-5	TRBV27	NA	CASSLSGPGGKQPQHF	TGTGCCAGCAGTTTATCGGGGCCGGGGGGAAAACAGCCCCAGCATTTT
15	TRBD2	TRBJ2-7	TRBV28	NA	CASRGNGREVYEQYF	TGTGCCAGCAGGGGGAACGGGCGGGAGGTTTACGAGCAGTACTTC
13	TRBD1	TRBJ1-2	TRBV5-1	NA	CATGQGHDYGYTF	TGCGCCACCGGACAGGGTCATGACTATGGCTACACCTTC
15	TRBD1	TRBJ2-7	TRBV9	NA	CASSVVGQGVDEQYF	TGTGCCAGCAGCGTAGTCGGACAGGGAGTCGACGAGCAGTACTTC
11	NA	TRBJ1-2	TRBV29-1	few	CSVGSAYGYTF	TGCAGCGTTGGCAGTGCCTATGGCTACACCTTC
14	NA	TRBJ1-2	TRBV4-1	NA	CASSQAPTNYGYTF	TGCGCCAGCAGCCAAGCGCCGACGAACTATGGCTACACCTTC
15	NA	TRBJ2-5	TRBV13	NA	CASSSPGADQETQYF	TGTGCCAGCAGCTCCCCCGGGGCCGATCAAGAGACCCAGTACTTC
18	NA	TRBJ2-7	TRBV14	NA	CASSQGTGGTGPSYEQYF	TGTGCCAGCAGCCAAGGGACTGGAGGGACGGGACCATCCTACGAGCAGTACTTC
17	NA	TRBJ2-3	TRBV5-8	NA	CASSLPRGTGKRDTQYF	TGTGCCAGCAGCTTGCCCAGAGGTACGGGGAAGCGAGATACGCAGTATTTT